One and the same sample provided the 14 T cell receptor beta chains below, sequenced in a study of OX40 agonist ivuxolimab in advanced cancers. TCRdb's table, derived via immunoSEQ multiplex PCR, lists solely in-frame clones and lacks some. Of some 65,000 clones in the sample, 85% were seen once. The sample consisted of CD4+ or CD8+ T cells sorted from blood, taken in a trial of the OX40 agonist ivuxolimab. These receptors were obtained from an adult with an advanced solid tumor such as melanoma, head and neck, liver or kidney cancer.

V gene TRBV11-1 combines with J gene TRBJ2-2; 8 bases agree with TRBD2. The CDR3 contains 15 residues. The germline V gene encodes CDR1 SGHAT and CDR2 FQDESV (reference sequence). Germline trimming cut 5 bases from V and 5 bases from J; bases unmatched to any gene: 7. CDR3: CASSPRTSRTGELFF. CDR3 coding DNA: TGTGCCAGCAGCCCGAGGACTAGCCGGACCGGGGAGCTGTTTTTT. Supplemented by reference TRBV11-1 and TRBJ2-2, the full variable domain reads EAEVAQSPRYKITEKSQAVAFWCDPISGHATLYWYRQILGQGPELLVQFQDESVVDDSQLPKDRFSAERLKGVDSTLKIQPAELGDSAMYLCASSPRTSRTGELFFGEGSRLTVL.

Worth noting for this clone: The junction and the germline gene differ at one end; a read error may be behind it. This chain joins TRBV23-1 and TRBJ2-7; D gene ambiguous. TRBV23-1 is an ORF, and what it does is uncertain. This CDR3 has 14 residues. CDR3 residues: CASSPVTSSYGQYF. The CDR3 DNA sequence: TGCGCCAGCAGTCCAGTAACGAGCTCCTACGGGCAGTACTTC.

CDR3 nucleotides: TGTGCCAGCAGGGGCAGTGGGGGTAATCAGCCCCAGCATTTT. Protein sequence: CASRGSGGNQPQHF. The rearrangement joins TRBV6-6 to TRBJ1-5, with D perhaps matching TRBD1 (5 bases). Germline V gene data show CDR1 as MNHNY and CDR2 as SVGAGI (reference sequence). The length of the CDR3 is 14 residues. V shed 6 bases and J shed 4 bases, with 13 bases lying between them.

The chain combines TRBV30 with TRBJ2-7; D gene uncertain. The V end was cut by 5 bases, the J end by 3 bases, with 5 bases between. The germline gives CDR1 GTSNPN, CDR2 SVGIG (reference sequence). This CDR3 is built from 10 residues. This CDR3 is CAWGNYEQYF. The CDR3, as DNA: TGTGCCTGGGGAAACTACGAGCAGTACTTC.

V usage is TRBV18 and J usage is TRBJ2-7; 7 nucleotides align to TRBD1. Unmatched junction bases numbered 8, after V lost 3 bases and J lost 3 bases. This CDR3 is built from 15 residues. Germline V gene data show CDR1 as KGHSH and CDR2 as LQKENI. Here the CDR3 DNA reads TGTGCCAGCTCACCGGCGCCGGGACAGTTCTACGAGCAGTACTTC. Translation gives CASSPAPGQFYEQYF.

The rearrangement joins TRBV2 to TRBJ2-3; 12 nucleotides agree with TRBD2. V was pared by 6 bases and J by 1 base, with 14 bases of the junction left unmatched. CDR3 length: 19 residues. Germline assignment: CDR1 SNHLY and CDR2 FYNNEI. CDR3 nucleotide sequence: TGTGCCAGCAGGTATAGGACTAGCGGGACTACCACTCGCACAGATACGCAGTATTTT. Amino acids: CASRYRTSGTTTRTDTQYF.

This chain connects TRBV5-1 to TRBJ2-7; 7 bases match TRBD1. The ends lost 4 bases at V and 1 base at J; junction bases unmatched: 8. The CDR3 contains 15 residues. Germline-derived CDR1 and CDR2 are SGHRS and YFSETQ. CDR3 sequence: CASSRTGDASYEQYF. In DNA form, the CDR3 reads TGCGCCAGCAGCCGTACAGGGGACGCTTCCTACGAGCAGTACTTC.

The rearrangement uses TRBV11-2 and TRBJ1-2; D is unclear. This CDR3 is built from 12 residues. Germline CDR1 and CDR2: SGHAT and FQNNGV. V was clipped by 3 bases and J by 8 bases, with 10 bases between them. The CDR3 sequence: CASSFKARGYTF. The DNA of the CDR3 is TGTGCCAGCAGCTTTAAGGCGAGAGGCTACACCTTC.

The rearrangement links TRBV19 to TRBJ1-1; 9 nucleotides line up with TRBD1. The germline V gene has CDR1 LNHDA and CDR2 SQIVND (reference sequence). The CDR3 has 13 residues. Losses at the gene ends were 6 bases for V and 2 bases for J; bases not matched to a gene: 1. The CDR3 nucleotides read TGTGCCAGTAGGGACAGGGGAAACACTGAAGCTTTCTTT. It translates to CASRDRGNTEAFF.

This clone has only one observation. The chain combines TRBV6-1 with TRBJ2-3; TRBD1 agrees at 9 bases. Germline V gives CDR1 MNHNS, CDR2 SASEGT. Trimming took 4 bases from V and 0 from J; bases not matched to a gene: 2. The CDR3 sequence is 15 residues long. The CDR3 coding sequence is TGTGCCAGCAGTGTTGGGACAGGGAGCACAGATACGCAGTATTTT. Encoded protein: CASSVGTGSTDTQYF.

The chain joins TRBV21-1 to TRBJ2-7; whether TRBD2, the table's D call, matches the DNA was not checked. TRBV21-1 is described as a pseudogene. This CDR3 comprises 16 residues. The CDR3 protein is CASSKAQPGDSYEQYF. CDR3 DNA sequence: TGTGCCAGCAGCAAAGCGCAACCGGGGGATTCCTACGAGCAGTACTTC.

The chain is built from TRBV5-1 and TRBJ2-1; TRBD2 matches 12 bases. Trimming cost V 4 bases and J 10 bases; bases outside gene matches: 6. Per the germline V gene, CDR1 is SGHRS and CDR2 is YFSETQ. CDR3 length equals 14 residues. The CDR3 region has the DNA TGCGCCAGCAGCCCCATCACTAGCGGGGGGGAGCAGTTCTTC. Translated: CASSPITSGGEQFF.

The genes are TRBV25-1 and TRBJ1-3; D unresolved. The V gene lost 4 bases and the J gene lost 0 bases, with 7 bases spanning the gap. The CDR3 length is 14 residues. In germline, CDR1 is MGHDK, CDR2 SYGVNS. In nucleotides, the CDR3 is TGTGCCAGCAGTGTGGGCCTCTCTGGAAACACCATATATTTT. Its protein is CASSVGLSGNTIYF.

The chain is built from TRBV7-9 and TRBJ2-1, with a possible D match to TRBD2 (6 bases). Germline V gives CDR1 SEHNR, CDR2 FQNEAQ (reference sequence). CDR3 length: 13 amino acids. V shed 0 bases and J shed 7 bases, with 7 bases lying between them. The CDR3 DNA reads TGTGCCAGCAGCTTAGCGGGGGGAAATGAGCAGTTCTTC. Encoded protein: CASSLAGGNEQFF.